Listed below are T cell receptor beta chains from one sample, sequenced in a study of identical twins. TCRdb redid the calling of the 5' RACE reads with MiXCR, one entry per CDR3 protein. The sample has 500,000 or so distinct CDR3 sequences, 14% seen once. In addition, the sample was reused for a study of yellow fever vaccine responses in identical twins.

The source material was CD4+ T cells sorted from blood. All receptors derive from a woman aged 18 to 35 in good health. CDR3s include the opening cysteine and the closing phenylalanine or tryptophan. The D gene is left open where the match is weak. Where a row states a size, it is once, few, many or the class of an expanded clone; other rows omit it.

>TRBD2|NA|TRBJ2-7|TRBV6-2/TRBV6-3|15
TGTGCCAGCAGTTACGGAGCGGGAGGTCCCCGTGAGCAGTACTTC
CASSYGAGGPREQYF
>NA|NA|TRBJ1-1|TRBV6-5|13
TGTGCCAGCAGTTACTCGAAAGTTAAGGTAGCTTTCTTT
CASSYSKVKVAFF
>NA|NA|TRBJ1-2|TRBV18|13
TGTGCCAGCTCACCTAGGGCGCTTGATGGCTACACCTTC
CASSPRALDGYTF
>NA|NA|TRBJ2-5|TRBV7-9|14
TGTGCCAGCAGCTTAGCGGGGTGGCAAGAGACCCAGTACTTC
CASSLAGWQETQYF
>NA|NA|TRBJ2-1|TRBV3-1|16
TGTGCCAGCAGCCAAGATAACCTTGGGGGGTACAATGAGCAGTTCTTC
CASSQDNLGGYNEQFF
>NA|many|TRBJ1-1|TRBV12-3/TRBV12-4|13
TGTGCCAGCAGCCGCGGGGAGGACACTGAAGCTTTCTTT
CASSRGEDTEAFF
>NA|NA|TRBJ2-1|TRBV15|16
TGTGCCACCAGCAGAGTTACCAGCGGCTCCTACAATGAGCAGTTCTTC
CATSRVTSGSYNEQFF
>TRBD1|few|TRBJ2-1|TRBV7-2|15
TGTGCCAGCAGCTTATGGGACAGGGGGTACAATGAGCAGTTCTTC
CASSLWDRGYNEQFF
>NA|few|TRBJ2-7|TRBV7-2|15
TGTGCCAGCAGCCCACAGGTTTGGGGGACCTACGAGCAGTACTTC
CASSPQVWGTYEQYF
>TRBD2|few|TRBJ2-7|TRBV11-2|14
TGTGCCAGCAGCTTGGGGGACTATCGCTACGAGCAGTACTTC
CASSLGDYRYEQYF
>NA|few|TRBJ2-2|TRBV20-1|16
TGCAGTGCTAGAGCCTCGGGCAGGGTGAACACCGGGGAGCTGTTTTTT
CSARASGRVNTGELFF
>TRBD2|NA|TRBJ2-7|TRBV5-6|17
TGTGCCAGCAGCTCCCCGGGACTAGCGGGGCTCTCCTACGAGCAGTACTTC
CASSSPGLAGLSYEQYF
>NA|NA|TRBJ2-4|TRBV7-3|17
TGTACCAGCAGCCCAGGGGGGGGCGGCGGGGTTAGGAACATTCAGTACTTC
CTSSPGGGGGVRNIQYF
>NA|few|TRBJ2-1|TRBV6-2/TRBV6-3|14
TGTGCCAGCAGTCACCTGACCGACAGCAATGAGCAGTTCTTC
CASSHLTDSNEQFF
>NA|many|TRBJ1-2|TRBV12-3/TRBV12-4|13
TGTGCCAGCAGTTTACGCGGGGTCTATGGCTACACCTTC
CASSLRGVYGYTF
>NA|many|TRBJ1-5|TRBV3-1|12
TGTGCCAGCGGAGAGGGCAATCAGCCCCAGCATTTT
CASGEGNQPQHF
>NA|few|TRBJ2-2|TRBV24-1|13
TGTGCCACCAATACAGGGCGAACCGGGGAGCTGTTTTTT
CATNTGRTGELFF
>NA|few|TRBJ2-3|TRBV2|14
TGTGCCAGCAGTGAAGCGCGTGGAGGGGGCGGTCAGTATTTT
CASSEARGGGGQYF
>TRBD1|NA|TRBJ2-2|TRBV9|15
TGTGCCAGCAGCGTTACCGGGACAGACACCGGGGAGCTGTTTTTT
CASSVTGTDTGELFF
>NA|NA|TRBJ2-3|TRBV6-5|15
TGTGCCAGCAGTTACGCGAGACAGGGCACAGATACGCAGTATTTT
CASSYARQGTDTQYF
>NA|NA|TRBJ2-5|TRBV20-1|14
TGCAGTGGCAGCCCCATTACGGTCGGGGAGACCCAGTACTTC
CSGSPITVGETQYF
>NA|NA|TRBJ2-4|TRBV4-3|17
TGCGCCAGCAGCCAGGCCCCGGGACGGGGGAGCGGGTCCATTCAGTACTTC
CASSQAPGRGSGSIQYF
>TRBD1|NA|TRBJ1-5|TRBV2|14
TGTGCCAGCAGCTTGGACAGGAGGGGTCAGCCCCAGCATTTT
CASSLDRRGQPQHF
>NA|NA|TRBJ1-2|TRBV12-3/TRBV12-4|13
TGTGCCAGCAGCAACGGACCTAACTATGGCTACACCTTC
CASSNGPNYGYTF
>TRBD2|few|TRBJ2-1|TRBV5-1|14
TGCGCCAGCAGCTTGGCTAGCGGTTACAATGAGCAGTTCTTC
CASSLASGYNEQFF
>NA|NA|TRBJ2-1|TRBV7-2|15
TGTGCCAGCAGCTTAGTCGCGGACACCTACAATGAGCAGTTCTTC
CASSLVADTYNEQFF
>NA|few|TRBJ2-7|TRBV9|15
TGTGCCAGCAGCGTAGGAGGCAGGGAAACTTACGAGCAGTACTTC
CASSVGGRETYEQYF
>NA|few|TRBJ2-2|TRBV6-2/TRBV6-3|14
TGTGCCAGCATAGAGCGGTTCACAACCGGGGAGCTGTTTTTT
CASIERFTTGELFF
>NA|NA|TRBJ1-1|TRBV6-5|13
TGTGCCAGCAGTTACGCAGGGCCCACTGAAGCTTTCTTT
CASSYAGPTEAFF
>TRBD2|few|TRBJ2-3|TRBV15|17
TGTGCCACCAGCAGAAATCTAGCGGGGGAAGGCACAGATACGCAGTATTTT
CATSRNLAGEGTDTQYF
>NA|few|TRBJ1-1|TRBV3-1|15
TGTGCCAGCAGCCAAAGGTCGGTGGGCCAGTATGAAGCTTTCTTT
CASSQRSVGQYEAFF
>TRBD2|NA|TRBJ2-2|TRBV27|18
TGTGCCAGCGCCTGGATGACTAGCGGGAGTTTTTGGACCGGGGAGCTGTTTTTT
CASAWMTSGSFWTGELFF
>TRBD2|once|TRBJ2-1|TRBV19|17
TGTGCCAGTAGTATCCTTCGGACTAGCGGGAGCTTGGGTGAGCAGTTCTTC
CASSILRTSGSLGEQFF
>TRBD1|NA|TRBJ1-1|TRBV5-1|17
TGCGCCAGCAGCTTCCGGGACAGGGATTTCTCTTTATCTGAAGCTTTCTTT
CASSFRDRDFSLSEAFF
>NA|many|TRBJ2-1|TRBV12-3/TRBV12-4|13
TGTGCCAGCAGACTCTACAACTACAATGAGCAGTTCTTC
CASRLYNYNEQFF
>TRBD2|few|TRBJ2-7|TRBV7-6|17
TGTGCCAGCAGCTCCCCAAGCGGGGGGGCCGGTTTCTACGAGCAGTACTTC
CASSSPSGGAGFYEQYF
>TRBD1|many|TRBJ1-1|TRBV5-5|14
TGTGCCAGCAGCCGGACAGGGGCGAACACTGAAGCTTTCTTT
CASSRTGANTEAFF
>NA|NA|TRBJ1-6|TRBV6-1|15
TGTGCCAGCACCTTACGGTTGGGGGATAATTCACCCCTCCACTTT
CASTLRLGDNSPLHF
>TRBD1|few|TRBJ2-7|TRBV25-1|15
TGTGCCAGCAGTGTGGACAGGGGGCAAACCTACGAGCAGTACTTC
CASSVDRGQTYEQYF
>NA|many|TRBJ2-1|TRBV4-3|14
TGCGCCAGCAGCCTGACAGTGACCGTCAATGAGCAGTTCTTC
CASSLTVTVNEQFF
>NA|NA|TRBJ2-7|TRBV18|14
TGTGCCAGCTCAGTCGGACGGTCCTCCTACGAGCAGTACTTC
CASSVGRSSYEQYF
>TRBD2|NA|TRBJ2-1|TRBV6-2/TRBV6-3|16
TGTGCCAGCAGTTACTCCACTAGCGGGGGGGCAAATGAGCAGTTCTTC
CASSYSTSGGANEQFF
>TRBD1|few|TRBJ2-5|TRBV15|16
TGTGCCACCAGCAGAGTATTGGGACAGGGTTCGGTTGCCCAGTACTTC
CATSRVLGQGSVAQYF
>NA|few|TRBJ1-1|TRBV5-5|16
TGTGCCAGCAGCTTAGCCGGGCAGGCGATGAACACTGAAGCTTTCTTT
CASSLAGQAMNTEAFF
>TRBD1|many|TRBJ2-3|TRBV7-2|15
TGTGCCAGCAGCATTGGGACAGGGGGCCAAGATACGCAGTATTTT
CASSIGTGGQDTQYF
>NA|few|TRBJ1-6|TRBV3-1|18
TGTGCCAGCAGCCAAGGCCTCCAGGTTCTGCTAACTACTTCACCCCTCCACTTT
CASSQGLQVLLTTSPLHF
>TRBD2|few|TRBJ2-3|TRBV10-1|15
TGCGCCAGCAACCCGGGACTAGCGGGAGGAGATACGCAGTATTTT
CASNPGLAGGDTQYF
>NA|few|TRBJ1-2|TRBV3-1|13
TGTGCCAGCAGCCTGACGACGTGGGATGGCTACACCTTC
CASSLTTWDGYTF
>TRBD1|few|TRBJ2-3|TRBV7-2|15
TGTGCCAGCAGCTCCCAGGGGGCGGTCTCAGATACGCAGTATTTT
CASSSQGAVSDTQYF
>NA|NA|TRBJ2-5|TRBV10-3|14
TGTGCCATCAGTGAATCGACAGAACAAGAGACCCAGTACTTC
CAISESTEQETQYF
>NA|NA|TRBJ2-7|TRBV6-1|16
TGTGCCAGCGGAAGTGGTAGGGTAGCGTTTACCTACGAGCAGTACTTC
CASGSGRVAFTYEQYF
>NA|NA|TRBJ2-3|TRBV20-1|13
TGCAGTGCTAGGGGACAAGGCACAGATACGCAGTATTTT
CSARGQGTDTQYF
>NA|few|TRBJ2-1|TRBV9|17
TGTGCCAGCAGCGCCTCCTCGAGGGTTGGGATCTACAATGAGCAGTTCTTC
CASSASSRVGIYNEQFF
>NA|few|TRBJ2-7|TRBV10-3|11
TGTGCCAACGGACAGACCTACGAGCAGTACTTC
CANGQTYEQYF